These 14 T cell receptor beta chains were all obtained from the same sample, sequenced in a study of PD-1 blockade in classical Hodgkin lymphoma. The repertoire was sequenced with immunoSEQ multiplex PCR; TCRdb's copy has only in-frame clones and lacks some. Altogether 84,000 or so clones are present, about 93% being singletons, with the ten largest covering roughly 2.6%. Relapse was seen in all patients after autologous stem cell transplantation, and brentuximab vedotin exposure was variable. The sequencing here drew on peripheral blood mononuclear cells (PBMCs), taken before the second cycle of nivolumab. The receptors shown here come from a human donor with classical Hodgkin lymphoma.

The V call is TRBV5-1, the J call TRBJ2-5; D may be TRBD2 (6 bases). V was trimmed by 3 bases and J by 4 bases, leaving 16 bases between them. Germline loops: CDR1 SGHRS, CDR2 YFSETQ. The CDR3 extends over 15 amino acids. This chain's CDR3 is CASSSVGGEGETQYF. Written as DNA, the CDR3 is TGCGCCAGCAGCTCGGTGGGGGGAGAGGGAGAGACCCAGTACTTC. The variable domain in full, with the rest retrieved from reference TRBV5-1 and TRBJ2-5, is KAGVTQTPRYLIKTRGQQVTLSCSPISGHRSVSWYQQTPGQGLQFLFEYFSETQRNKGNFPGRFSGRQFSNSRSEMNVSTLELGDSALYLCASSSVGGEGETQYFGPGTRLLVL.

The rearrangement joins TRBV14 to TRBJ2-1; 10 bases agree with TRBD2. Germline assignment: CDR1 SGHDN and CDR2 FVKESK. The CDR3 consists of 19 residues. Losses at the gene ends were 0 bases for V and 8 bases for J; bases not matched to a gene: 16. The CDR3: CASSQDLAGGLDSGDEQFF. Here the CDR3 DNA reads TGTGCCAGCAGCCAAGATTTAGCGGGAGGTCTCGATTCAGGGGATGAGCAGTTCTTC.

The chain combines TRBV9 with TRBJ1-2, with D perhaps matching TRBD1 (6 bases). Per germline, CDR1 SGDLS and CDR2 YYNGEE. V was trimmed by 3 bases and J by 3 bases, leaving 9 bases between them. The CDR3 is 13 amino acids. CDR3 residues: CASSAGGHYGYTF. The CDR3 DNA follows: TGTGCCAGCAGCGCCGGGGGCCACTATGGCTACACCTTC.

The chain combines TRBV2 with TRBJ2-7, with D possibly TRBD1 on 6 matching bases. The CDR3 is 16 amino acids. Trimming cost V 2 bases and J 4 bases, with 18 bases left between them. The germline gives CDR1 SNHLY, CDR2 FYNNEI. The CDR3 DNA reads as TGTGCCAGCAGTGAAACGCAAACAGGGATAGGATACGAGCAGTACTTC. This encodes CASSETQTGIGYEQYF.

V and J are TRBV28 and TRBJ2-1; 10 bases match TRBD1. The germline V gene has CDR1 MDHEN and CDR2 SYDVKM. V trimming: 7 bases; J trimming: 7 bases; junction bases outside the gene matches: 10. This CDR3 spans 15 amino acids. CDR3 protein: CASTSTTGGQNEQFF. For the CDR3, the DNA is TGTGCCAGCACTTCGACGACAGGGGGCCAGAATGAGCAGTTCTTC.

The chain has TRBV15 and TRBJ2-5, with D perhaps TRBD1 or TRBD2 (6 bases each). The CDR3 is made up of 12 amino acids. Germline V gene data show CDR1 as LNHNV and CDR2 as YYDKDF (reference sequence). With 6 bases removed from V and 3 bases from J, the gap between germline ends came to 8 bases. As DNA, the CDR3 is TGTGCCACCAGAAGGGGGGAAGAGACCCAGTACTTC. It encodes CATRRGEETQYF.

V usage is TRBV28 and J usage is TRBJ1-2; D gene unclear. V was trimmed by 3 bases and J by 7 bases, leaving 9 bases between them. Germline CDR1 and CDR2: MDHEN and SYDVKM. This CDR3 spans 12 amino acids. As DNA, the CDR3 is TGTGCCAGCAGTTTGACGGAGGGTGGCTACACCTTC. Translation gives CASSLTEGGYTF.

This chain joins TRBV23-1 and TRBJ2-1; 9 positions match TRBD2. Being an ORF, TRBV23-1 has a function that is uncertain. V trimming: 3 bases; J trimming: 4 bases; junction bases outside the gene matches: 19. There are 20 residues in the CDR3. Here the CDR3 reads CASSHGCGRALFLPYNEQFF. CDR3 bases: TGCGCCAGCAGTCACGGTTGCGGGAGGGCCCTCTTCCTCCCTTACAATGAGCAGTTCTTC.

Of note for this clone: Since no conserved phenylalanine or tryptophan closes the CDR3, a read error is the likely cause. The chain uses TRBV6-5 and TRBJ1-2; 7 bases are shared with TRBD1. The CDR3 is 14 residues long. V lost 5 bases and J lost 8; bases outside the gene matches: 11. Per the germline V gene, CDR1 is MNHEY and CDR2 is SVGAGI. CDR3 residues: CASSRQGNIGGYTS. As DNA, the CDR3 is TGTGCCAGCAGTCGACAGGGTAATATTGGAGGCTACACCTCC.

The rearrangement joins TRBV29-1 to TRBJ2-6; D unclear. The length of the CDR3 is 13 residues. Per the germline V gene, CDR1 is SQVTM and CDR2 is ANQGSEA. Trimming stripped 2 bases from V and 4 bases from J, with 6 bases between. The CDR3 nucleotides are TGCAGCGTTGAATCTTCCGGGGCCAACGTCCTGACTTTC. Amino acid sequence: CSVESSGANVLTF.

The chain is built from TRBV6-1 and TRBJ2-2, with 8 positions matching TRBD2. This CDR3 region has 15 residues. CDR1 and CDR2 (germline): MNHNS, SASEGT. Germline trimming cut 2 bases from V and 6 bases from J; bases unmatched to any gene: 5. The CDR3 protein is CASSEKAGAAGELFF. The CDR3 DNA reads as TGTGCCAGCAGTGAAAAAGCGGGAGCAGCCGGGGAGCTGTTTTTT.

This clone has just one count. The chain links TRBV6-6 to TRBJ1-3; D is unclear. V lost 2 bases and J 4 bases, leaving 0 bases between the germline ends. The CDR3 extends over 11 amino acids. Germline CDR1 MNHNY, CDR2 SVGAGI (reference sequence). The CDR3 spells CASSYGNTIYF. For the CDR3, the DNA is TGTGCCAGCAGTTACGGAAACACCATATATTTT.

This rearrangement joins TRBV27 to TRBJ2-1, with a weak D call TRBD1 (6 bases). The CDR3 runs 14 residues. The germline CDR1 and CDR2 sequences are MNHEY and SMNVEV (reference sequence). The ends were cut back, 6 bases at V and 1 base at J, with 10 bases in the middle. CDR3 DNA sequence: TGTGCCAGCAGCAAAGGGGGATCCTACAATGAGCAGTTCTTC. It specifies CASSKGGSYNEQFF.

This sequence joins TRBV28 and TRBJ2-3; D ambiguous. V was pared by 7 bases and J by 6 bases, with 8 bases between. From germline, CDR1 is MDHEN and CDR2 SYDVKM. This CDR3 has 11 amino acids. The DNA of the CDR3 is TGTGCCAGCAAGGAACGGGATACGCAGTATTTT. Its translation: CASKERDTQYF.